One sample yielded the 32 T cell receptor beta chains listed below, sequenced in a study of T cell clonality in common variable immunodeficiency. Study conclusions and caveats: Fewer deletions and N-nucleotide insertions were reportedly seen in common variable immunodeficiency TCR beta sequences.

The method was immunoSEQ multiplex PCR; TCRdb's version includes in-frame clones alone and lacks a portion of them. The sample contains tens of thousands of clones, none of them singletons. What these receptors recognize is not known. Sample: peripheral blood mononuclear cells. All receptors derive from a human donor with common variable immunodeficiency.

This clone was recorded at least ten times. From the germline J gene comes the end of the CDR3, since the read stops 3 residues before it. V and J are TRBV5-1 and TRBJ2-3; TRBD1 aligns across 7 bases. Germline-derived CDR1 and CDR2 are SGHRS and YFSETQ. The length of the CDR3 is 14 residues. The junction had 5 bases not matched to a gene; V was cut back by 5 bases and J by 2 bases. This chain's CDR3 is CASRPGQATDTQYF. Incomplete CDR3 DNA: TGCGCCAGCAGACCTGGACAGGCCACAGATACG.

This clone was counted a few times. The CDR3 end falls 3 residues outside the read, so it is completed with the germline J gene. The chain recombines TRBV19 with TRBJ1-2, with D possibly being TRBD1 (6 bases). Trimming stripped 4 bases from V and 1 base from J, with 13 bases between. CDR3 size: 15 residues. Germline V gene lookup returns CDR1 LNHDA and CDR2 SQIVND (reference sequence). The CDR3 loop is CASSTSDSINYGYTF. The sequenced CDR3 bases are TGTGCCAGTAGTACCTCGGACAGCATTAACTATGGC.

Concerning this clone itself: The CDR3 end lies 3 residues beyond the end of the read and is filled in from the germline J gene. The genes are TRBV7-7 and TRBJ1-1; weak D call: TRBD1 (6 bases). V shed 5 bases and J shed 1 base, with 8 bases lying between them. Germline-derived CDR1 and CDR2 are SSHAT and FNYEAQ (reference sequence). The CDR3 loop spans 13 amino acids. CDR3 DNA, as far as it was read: TGTGCCAGCAGCCAGGGGCCGAACACTGAA. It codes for CASSQGPNTE. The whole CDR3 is CASSQGPNTEAFF.

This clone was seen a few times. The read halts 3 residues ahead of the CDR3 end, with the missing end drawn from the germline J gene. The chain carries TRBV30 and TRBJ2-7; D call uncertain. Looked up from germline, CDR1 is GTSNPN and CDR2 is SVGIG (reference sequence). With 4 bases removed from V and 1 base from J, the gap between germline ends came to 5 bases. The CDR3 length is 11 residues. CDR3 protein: CAWKGSYEQYF. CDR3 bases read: TGTGCCTGGAAAGGGTCCTACGAG. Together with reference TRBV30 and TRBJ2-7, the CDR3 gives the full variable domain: SQTIHQWPATLVQPVGSPLSLECTVEGTSNPNLYWYRQAAGRGLQLLFYSVGIGQISSEVPQNLSASRPQDRQFILSSKKLLLSDSGFYLCAWKGSYEQYFGPGTRLTVT.

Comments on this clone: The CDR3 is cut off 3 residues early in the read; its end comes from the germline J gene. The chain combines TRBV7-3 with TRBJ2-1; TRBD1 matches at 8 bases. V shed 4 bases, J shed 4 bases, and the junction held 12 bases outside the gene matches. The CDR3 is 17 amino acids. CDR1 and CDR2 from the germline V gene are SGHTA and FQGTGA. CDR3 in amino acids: CASSSTGTGRGYNEQFF. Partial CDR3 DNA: TGTGCCAGCAGCTCCACCGGGACAGGTAGGGGATACAATGAG.

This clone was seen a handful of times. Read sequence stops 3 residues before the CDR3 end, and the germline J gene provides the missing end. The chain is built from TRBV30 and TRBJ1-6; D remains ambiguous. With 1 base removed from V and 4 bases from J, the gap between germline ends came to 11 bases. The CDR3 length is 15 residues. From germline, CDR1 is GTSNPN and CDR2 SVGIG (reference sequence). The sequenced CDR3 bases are TGTGCCTGGAGTGGGGCGGGCGGGTATAATTCACCC. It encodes CAWSGAGGYNSP. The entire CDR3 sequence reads CAWSGAGGYNSPLHF.

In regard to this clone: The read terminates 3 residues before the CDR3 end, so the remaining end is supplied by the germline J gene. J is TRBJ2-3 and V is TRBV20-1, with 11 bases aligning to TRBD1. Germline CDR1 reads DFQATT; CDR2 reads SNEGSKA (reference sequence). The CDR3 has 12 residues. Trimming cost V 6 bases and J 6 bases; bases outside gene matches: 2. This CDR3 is CSARDRGDTQYF. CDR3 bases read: TGCAGTGCGAGGGACAGGGGGGATACG.

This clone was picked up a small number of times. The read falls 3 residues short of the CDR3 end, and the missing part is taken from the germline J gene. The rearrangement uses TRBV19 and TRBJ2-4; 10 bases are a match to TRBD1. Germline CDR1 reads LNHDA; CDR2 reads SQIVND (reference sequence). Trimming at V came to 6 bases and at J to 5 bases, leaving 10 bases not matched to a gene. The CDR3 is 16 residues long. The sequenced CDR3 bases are TGTGCCAGTAGCTACCGGGACAGGGGAGTAGAAAACATT. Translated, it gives CASSYRDRGVENI. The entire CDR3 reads CASSYRDRGVENIQYF.

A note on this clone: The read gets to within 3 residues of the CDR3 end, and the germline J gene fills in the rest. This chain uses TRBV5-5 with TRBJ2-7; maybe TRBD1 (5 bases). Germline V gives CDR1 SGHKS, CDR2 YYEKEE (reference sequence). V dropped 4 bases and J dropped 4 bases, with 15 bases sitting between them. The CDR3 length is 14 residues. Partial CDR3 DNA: TGTGCCAGCAGCCTACAGGCAGATGGGTACGAG. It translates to CASSLQADGYE. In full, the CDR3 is CASSLQADGYEQYF. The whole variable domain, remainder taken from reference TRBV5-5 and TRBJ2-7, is DAGVTQSPTHLIKTRGQQVTLRCSPISGHKSVSWYQQVLGQGPQFIFQYYEKEERGRGNFPDRFSARQFPNYSSELNVNALLLGDSALYLCASSLQADGYEQYFGPGTRLTVT.

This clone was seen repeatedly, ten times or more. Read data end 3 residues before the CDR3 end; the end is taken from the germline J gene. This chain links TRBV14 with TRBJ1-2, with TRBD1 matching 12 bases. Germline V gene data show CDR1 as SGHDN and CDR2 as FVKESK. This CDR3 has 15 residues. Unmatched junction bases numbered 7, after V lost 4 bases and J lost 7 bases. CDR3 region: CASSRPGTGGLGYTF. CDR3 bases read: TGTGCCAGCAGCCGGCCGGGGACAGGGGGCCTTGGC.

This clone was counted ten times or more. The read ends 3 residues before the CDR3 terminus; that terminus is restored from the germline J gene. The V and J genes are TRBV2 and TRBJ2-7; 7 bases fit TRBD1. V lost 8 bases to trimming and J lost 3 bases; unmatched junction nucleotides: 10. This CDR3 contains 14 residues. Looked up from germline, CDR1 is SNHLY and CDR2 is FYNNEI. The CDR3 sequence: CASLRDSLVYEQYF. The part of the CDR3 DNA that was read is TGTGCCAGCCTACGGGACAGCTTGGTCTACGAG.

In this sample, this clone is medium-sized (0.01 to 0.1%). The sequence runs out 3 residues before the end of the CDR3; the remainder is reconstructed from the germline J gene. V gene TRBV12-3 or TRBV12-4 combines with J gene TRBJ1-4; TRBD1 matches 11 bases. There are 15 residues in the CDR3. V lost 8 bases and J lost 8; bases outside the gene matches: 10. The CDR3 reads CASERKGTGGEKLFF. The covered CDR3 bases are TGTGCCAGCGAGAGAAAGGGGACAGGGGGGGAAAAA.

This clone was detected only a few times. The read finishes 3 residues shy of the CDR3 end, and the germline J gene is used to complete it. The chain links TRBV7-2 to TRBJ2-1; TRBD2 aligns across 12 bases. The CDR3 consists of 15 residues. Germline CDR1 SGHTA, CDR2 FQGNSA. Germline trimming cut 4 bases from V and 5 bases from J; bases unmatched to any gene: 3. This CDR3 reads CASSSGLAGNNEQFF. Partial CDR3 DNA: TGTGCCAGCAGCTCCGGACTAGCGGGGAACAATGAG.

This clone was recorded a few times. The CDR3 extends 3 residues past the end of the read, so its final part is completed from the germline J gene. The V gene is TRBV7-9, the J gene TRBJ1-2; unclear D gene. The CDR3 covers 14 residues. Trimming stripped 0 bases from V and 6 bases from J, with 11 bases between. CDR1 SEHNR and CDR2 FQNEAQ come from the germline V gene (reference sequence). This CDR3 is CASSLAAGRDGYTF. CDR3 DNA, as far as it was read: TGTGCCAGCAGCTTAGCGGCAGGAAGGGATGGC.

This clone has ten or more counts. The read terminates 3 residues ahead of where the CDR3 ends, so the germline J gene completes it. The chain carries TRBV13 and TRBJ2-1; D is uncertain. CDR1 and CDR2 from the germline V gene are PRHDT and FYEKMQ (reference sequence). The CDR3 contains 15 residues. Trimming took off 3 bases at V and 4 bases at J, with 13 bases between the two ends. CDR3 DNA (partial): TGTGCCAGCAGCTTCCTTCTAGAGGATTACAATGAG. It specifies CASSFLLEDYNE. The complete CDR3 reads CASSFLLEDYNEQFF.

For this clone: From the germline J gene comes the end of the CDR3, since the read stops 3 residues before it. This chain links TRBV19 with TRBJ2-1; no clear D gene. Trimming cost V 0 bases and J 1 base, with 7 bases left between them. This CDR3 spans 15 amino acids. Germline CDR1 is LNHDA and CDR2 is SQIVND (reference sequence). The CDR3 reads CASSIDPGSYNEQFF. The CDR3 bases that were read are TGTGCCAGTAGTATAGACCCGGGTTCCTACAATGAG.

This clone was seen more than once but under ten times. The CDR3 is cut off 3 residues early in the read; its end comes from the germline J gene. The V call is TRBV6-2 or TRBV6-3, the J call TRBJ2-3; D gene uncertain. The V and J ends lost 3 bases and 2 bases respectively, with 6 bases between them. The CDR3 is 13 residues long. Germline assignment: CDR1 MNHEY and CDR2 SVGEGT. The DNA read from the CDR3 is TGTGCCAGCAGTTATGGCAACACAGATACG. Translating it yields CASSYGNTDT. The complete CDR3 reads CASSYGNTDTQYF.

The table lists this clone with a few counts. The covered CDR3 bases are TGTGCCAGCATCATCTTCTCCCCCAGGGGGGACACTGAA. Protein sequence: CASIIFSPRGDTE. The whole CDR3 sequence is CASIIFSPRGDTEAFF. V gene TRBV6-2 or TRBV6-3 combines with J gene TRBJ1-1; 7 positions match TRBD1. The read ends 3 residues shy of where the CDR3 ends; the end is completed using the germline J gene. Looked up from germline, CDR1 is MNHEY and CDR2 is SVGEGT. Losses at the gene ends were 7 bases for V and 3 bases for J; bases not matched to a gene: 14. The CDR3 sequence is 16 residues long.

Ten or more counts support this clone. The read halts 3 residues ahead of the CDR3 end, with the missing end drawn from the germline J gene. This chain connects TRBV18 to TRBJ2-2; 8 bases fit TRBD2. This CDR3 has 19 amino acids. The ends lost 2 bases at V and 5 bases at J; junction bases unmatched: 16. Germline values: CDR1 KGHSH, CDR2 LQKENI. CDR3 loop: CASSPFVATGGLSTGELFF. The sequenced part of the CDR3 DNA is TGTGCCAGCTCACCATTCGTCGCGACGGGGGGGCTCTCAACCGGGGAG.

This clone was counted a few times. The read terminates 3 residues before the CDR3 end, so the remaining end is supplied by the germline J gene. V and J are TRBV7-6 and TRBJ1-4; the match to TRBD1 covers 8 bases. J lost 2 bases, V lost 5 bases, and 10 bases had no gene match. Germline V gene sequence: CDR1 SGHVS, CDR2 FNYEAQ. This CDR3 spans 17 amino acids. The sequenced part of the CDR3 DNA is TGTGCCAGCAGCCAATATGACGCAGGGGGCACTAATGAAAAA. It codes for CASSQYDAGGTNEK. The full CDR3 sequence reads CASSQYDAGGTNEKLFF.

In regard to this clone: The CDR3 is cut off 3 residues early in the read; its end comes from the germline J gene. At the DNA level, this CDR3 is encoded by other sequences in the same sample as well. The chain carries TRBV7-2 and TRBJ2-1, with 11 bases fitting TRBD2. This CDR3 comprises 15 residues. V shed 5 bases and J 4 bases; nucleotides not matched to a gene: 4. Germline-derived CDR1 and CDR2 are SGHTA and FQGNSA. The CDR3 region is CASSPGTSGYNEQFF. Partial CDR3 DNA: TGTGCCAGCAGCCCCGGGACTAGCGGATACAATGAG.

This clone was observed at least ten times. CDR3 DNA (partial): TGTGCCAGCAGTCTTCCCCAAGCGGGGGGAGAAGAGACC. Translated: CASSLPQAGGEET. The complete CDR3 reads CASSLPQAGGEETQYF. V gene TRBV4-2 combines with J gene TRBJ2-5; 9 bases align to TRBD2. Read coverage stops 3 residues before the CDR3 terminus; the germline J gene supplies the remainder. With 6 bases clipped from V and 3 bases from J, the junction kept 11 bases outside the gene matches. This CDR3 is 16 amino acids long. Germline loops: CDR1 LGHNA, CDR2 YNFKEQ.

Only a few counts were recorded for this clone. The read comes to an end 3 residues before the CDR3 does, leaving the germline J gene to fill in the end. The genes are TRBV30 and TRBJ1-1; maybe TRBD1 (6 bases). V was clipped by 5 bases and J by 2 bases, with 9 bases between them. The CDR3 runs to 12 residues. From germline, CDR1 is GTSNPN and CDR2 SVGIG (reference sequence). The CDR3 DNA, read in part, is TGTGCCTGGGGACAGCTCAACACTGAA. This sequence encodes CAWGQLNTE. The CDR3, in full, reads CAWGQLNTEAFF.

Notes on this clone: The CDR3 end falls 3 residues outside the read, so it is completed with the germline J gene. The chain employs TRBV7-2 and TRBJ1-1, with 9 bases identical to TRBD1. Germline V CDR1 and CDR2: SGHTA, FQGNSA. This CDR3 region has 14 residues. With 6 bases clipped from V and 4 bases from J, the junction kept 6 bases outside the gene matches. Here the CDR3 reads CASSYRGLGTEAFF. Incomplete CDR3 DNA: TGTGCCAGCAGTTACAGGGGGCTGGGCACTGAA.

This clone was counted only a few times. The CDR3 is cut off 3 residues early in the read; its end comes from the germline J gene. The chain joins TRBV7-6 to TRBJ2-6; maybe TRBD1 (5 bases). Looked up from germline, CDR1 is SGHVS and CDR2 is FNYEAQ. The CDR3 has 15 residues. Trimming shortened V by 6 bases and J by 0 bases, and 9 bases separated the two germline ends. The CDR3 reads CASSPRGSGANVLTF. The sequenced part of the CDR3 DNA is TGTGCCAGCAGTCCTAGGGGCTCTGGGGCCAACGTC.

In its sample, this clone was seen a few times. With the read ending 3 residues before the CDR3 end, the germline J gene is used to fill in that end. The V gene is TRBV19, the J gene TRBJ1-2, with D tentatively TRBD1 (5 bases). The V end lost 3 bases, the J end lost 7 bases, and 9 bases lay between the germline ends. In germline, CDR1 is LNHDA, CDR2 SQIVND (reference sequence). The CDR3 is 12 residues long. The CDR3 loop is CASSIPTGGYTF. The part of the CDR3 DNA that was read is TGTGCCAGTAGTATCCCAACAGGTGGC.

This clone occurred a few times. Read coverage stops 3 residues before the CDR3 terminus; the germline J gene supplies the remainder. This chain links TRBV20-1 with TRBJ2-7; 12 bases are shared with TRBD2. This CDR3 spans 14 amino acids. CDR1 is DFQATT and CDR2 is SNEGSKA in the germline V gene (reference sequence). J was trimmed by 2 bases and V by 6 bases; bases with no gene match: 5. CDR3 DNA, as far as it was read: TGCAGTGCCCGCACTAGCGGGGGGACCTACGAG. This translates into CSARTSGGTYE. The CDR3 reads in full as CSARTSGGTYEQYF.

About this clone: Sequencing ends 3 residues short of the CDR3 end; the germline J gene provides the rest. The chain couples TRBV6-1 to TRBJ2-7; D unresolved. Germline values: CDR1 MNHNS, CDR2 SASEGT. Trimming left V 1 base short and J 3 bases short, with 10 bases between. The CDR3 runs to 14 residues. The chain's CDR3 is CASSEGPGRYEQYF. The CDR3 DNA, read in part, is TGTGCCAGCAGTGAAGGTCCAGGTCGCTACGAG.

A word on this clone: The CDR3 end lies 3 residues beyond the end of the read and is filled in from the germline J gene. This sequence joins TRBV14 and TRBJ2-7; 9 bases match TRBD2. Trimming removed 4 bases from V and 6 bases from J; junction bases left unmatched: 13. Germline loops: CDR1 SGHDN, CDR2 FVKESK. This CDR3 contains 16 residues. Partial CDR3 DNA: TGTGCCAGCAGCCCCATAACCGGGACTAGCTCTACCGAG. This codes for CASSPITGTSSTE. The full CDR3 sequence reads CASSPITGTSSTEQYF.

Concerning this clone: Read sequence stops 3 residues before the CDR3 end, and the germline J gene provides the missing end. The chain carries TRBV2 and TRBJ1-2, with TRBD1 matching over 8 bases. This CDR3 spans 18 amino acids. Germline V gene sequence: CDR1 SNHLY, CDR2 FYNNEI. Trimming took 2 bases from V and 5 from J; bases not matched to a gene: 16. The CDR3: CASSELSSGQAGGYGYTF. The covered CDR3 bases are TGTGCCAGCAGTGAATTAAGTTCGGGACAGGCAGGGGGTTATGGC. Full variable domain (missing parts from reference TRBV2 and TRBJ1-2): EPEVTQTPSHQVTQMGQEVILRCVPISNHLYFYWYRQILGQKVEFLVSFYNNEISEKSEIFDDQFSVERPDGSNFTLKIRSTKLEDSAMYFCASSELSSGQAGGYGYTFGSGTRLTVV.

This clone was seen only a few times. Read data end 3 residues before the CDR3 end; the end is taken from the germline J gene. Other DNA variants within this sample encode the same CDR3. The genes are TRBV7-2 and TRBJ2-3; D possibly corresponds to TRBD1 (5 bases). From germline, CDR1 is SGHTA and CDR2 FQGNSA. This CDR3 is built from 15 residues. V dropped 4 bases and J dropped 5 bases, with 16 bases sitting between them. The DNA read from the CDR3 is TGTGCCAGCAGCTCTCAATCAGGGTGGAAAGATACG. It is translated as CASSSQSGWKDT. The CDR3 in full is CASSSQSGWKDTQYF.

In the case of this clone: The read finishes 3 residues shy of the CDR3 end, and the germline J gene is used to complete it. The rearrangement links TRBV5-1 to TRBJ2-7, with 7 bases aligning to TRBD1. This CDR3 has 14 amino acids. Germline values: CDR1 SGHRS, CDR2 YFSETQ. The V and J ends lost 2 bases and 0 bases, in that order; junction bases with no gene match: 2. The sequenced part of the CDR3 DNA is TGCGCCAGCAGCTTAGGGGACAGCTCCTACGAG. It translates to CASSLGDSSYE. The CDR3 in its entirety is CASSLGDSSYEQYF.